The 7 T cell receptor beta chains below all came from one sample that was sequenced in a study of shared clonotypes between healthy human individuals. The protocol was immunoSEQ multiplex PCR, while the TCRdb copy is restricted to in-frame clones and leaves out a portion. The data show over 850,000 clones, approximately 78% seen once. The specimen sequenced was memory CD4+ T cells from PBMCs. Subset given: CD45RA-negative fraction. These receptors came from a man aged 18 to 29 in good health. Some clones in this sample may be carry-over from other donors' samples.

This chain connects TRBV7-2 to TRBJ1-4, with TRBD1 identical over 10 bases. This CDR3 spans 14 amino acids. CDR1 is SGHTA, CDR2 FQGNSA, per germline. The J segment lost 7 bases and the V segment lost 5 bases, leaving 4 bases of the junction unmatched. CDR3: CASSRQGAVEKLFF. CDR3 coding DNA: TGTGCCAGCAGCCGACAGGGGGCGGTTGAAAAACTGTTTTTT.

Only one count was recorded for this clone. The rearrangement uses TRBV5-1 and TRBJ2-5; D is possibly TRBD2 (6 bases). V lost 0 bases and J 1 base, leaving 13 bases between the germline ends. Germline CDR1 reads SGHRS; CDR2 reads YFSETQ. There are 16 residues in the CDR3. This CDR3 reads CASSLVPGEIQETQYF. CDR3 DNA: TGCGCCAGCAGCTTGGTTCCGGGAGAGATCCAAGAGACCCAGTACTTC.

V and J are TRBV2 and TRBJ1-5, with TRBD1 identical over 7 bases. The CDR3 contains 14 residues. V was clipped by 7 bases and J by 0 bases; unmatched bases: 3. Per the germline V gene, CDR1 is SNHLY and CDR2 is FYNNEI. The CDR3 loop reads CASTGTASNQPQHF. The CDR3 bases are TGTGCCAGCACCGGGACAGCTAGCAATCAGCCCCAGCATTTT.

The chain has TRBV28 and TRBJ2-1, with TRBD2 identical over 7 bases. V was clipped by 1 base and J by 4 bases; unmatched bases: 7. The germline V gene encodes CDR1 MDHEN and CDR2 SYDVKM. The CDR3 contains 16 residues. The CDR3 coding sequence is TGTGCCAGCAGTTTATTGGGGGGGTTTGAATACAATGAGCAGTTCTTC. Translating it yields CASSLLGGFEYNEQFF.

This sequence joins TRBV28 and TRBJ1-2; maybe TRBD1 (5 bases). Deletions cut 4 bases from V and 8 bases from J, with 20 bases between. Germline V gene data show CDR1 as MDHEN and CDR2 as SYDVKM. This CDR3 comprises 15 residues. The CDR3 DNA is TGTGCCAGCAGTTCTGGGGCAGGGCGGCGTGAGGGCTACACCTTC. This translates into CASSSGAGRREGYTF.

CDR3 in DNA: TGTGCCTGGAAAGGGAGCCTTAATTCACCCCTCCACTTT. It codes for CAWKGSLNSPLHF. The genes are TRBV30 and TRBJ1-6, with unresolved D. With 4 bases removed from V and 6 bases from J, the gap between germline ends came to 10 bases. Germline V gene lookup returns CDR1 GTSNPN and CDR2 SVGIG (reference sequence). This CDR3 contains 13 residues. Full variable domain (remainder filled in from reference TRBV30 and TRBJ1-6): SQTIHQWPATLVQPVGSPLSLECTVEGTSNPNLYWYRQAAGRGLQLLFYSVGIGQISSEVPQNLSASRPQDRQFILSSKKLLLSDSGFYLCAWKGSLNSPLHFGNGTRLTVT.

The V and J genes are TRBV4-1 and TRBJ1-5; D not certain. CDR1 is MGHRA and CDR2 is YSYEKL in the germline V gene. The V gene lost 1 base and the J gene lost 7 bases, with 8 bases spanning the gap. The CDR3 is 13 residues long. This CDR3 is CASSQAPRQPQHF. CDR3 DNA sequence: TGCGCCAGCAGCCAAGCCCCGCGGCAGCCCCAGCATTTT.